Listed below are T cell receptor beta chains from one sample, sequenced in a study of type 1 regulatory T cells. TCRdb redid the calling of the reads with MiXCR, one entry per CDR3 protein. The sample records about 60,000 distinct CDR3 sequences, approximately 50% being singletons. No antigen has been assigned to these receptors. The sequenced sample was cultured non-Tr1 T cells, either the whole culture or a sorted T cell fraction (not recorded which). The receptors shown here come from a human donor in good health. CDR3s include the opening cysteine and the closing phenylalanine or tryptophan. Fields, in order: V gene, D gene, J gene, clone size, CDR3 protein. A D gene is named only where the DNA matches it firmly. The size of a clone is reported for some rows only, either as once, few or many, or as a class for expanded clones.

V: TRBV7-2
D: TRBD1
J: TRBJ1-4
size: -
CDR3: CASSLALQGRGKLFF

V: TRBV7-2
D: -
J: TRBJ2-7
size: -
CDR3: CASSPTGLVAYEQYF

V: TRBV2
D: -
J: TRBJ2-5
size: -
CDR3: CASSEVVETQYF

V: TRBV7-6
D: -
J: TRBJ2-5
size: few
CDR3: CASSRTEETQYF

V: TRBV28
D: -
J: TRBJ2-2
size: few
CDR3: CASSPNQGLGAGELFF

V: TRBV6-2/TRBV6-3
D: -
J: TRBJ2-5
size: once
CDR3: CASSYSETQYF

V: TRBV20-1
D: -
J: TRBJ2-1
size: few
CDR3: CSARMNSGYNEQFF

V: TRBV29-1
D: -
J: TRBJ2-2
size: -
CDR3: CSVLGGGAAGGLFF

V: TRBV12-3/TRBV12-4
D: -
J: TRBJ1-4
size: -
CDR3: CASTPTGVNEKLFF

V: TRBV5-1
D: -
J: TRBJ2-1
size: -
CDR3: CASSRGVSQLDNEQFF

V: TRBV7-3
D: TRBD2
J: TRBJ2-2
size: -
CDR3: CASSRTSDNTGELFF

V: TRBV6-5
D: -
J: TRBJ1-3
size: -
CDR3: CASSYSSRSSGNTIYF

V: TRBV2
D: TRBD1
J: TRBJ2-1
size: once
CDR3: CASSKGTAPIYNEQFF

V: TRBV4-1
D: TRBD1
J: TRBJ2-2
size: -
CDR3: CASSQQQGAIGTGELFF

V: TRBV20-1
D: -
J: TRBJ1-2
size: -
CDR3: CSATLRHNYGYTF

V: TRBV12-3/TRBV12-4
D: TRBD1
J: TRBJ2-1
size: -
CDR3: CASRGGQGAYNEQFF

V: TRBV4-1
D: -
J: TRBJ2-5
size: few
CDR3: CASSQEAIVGGTQYF